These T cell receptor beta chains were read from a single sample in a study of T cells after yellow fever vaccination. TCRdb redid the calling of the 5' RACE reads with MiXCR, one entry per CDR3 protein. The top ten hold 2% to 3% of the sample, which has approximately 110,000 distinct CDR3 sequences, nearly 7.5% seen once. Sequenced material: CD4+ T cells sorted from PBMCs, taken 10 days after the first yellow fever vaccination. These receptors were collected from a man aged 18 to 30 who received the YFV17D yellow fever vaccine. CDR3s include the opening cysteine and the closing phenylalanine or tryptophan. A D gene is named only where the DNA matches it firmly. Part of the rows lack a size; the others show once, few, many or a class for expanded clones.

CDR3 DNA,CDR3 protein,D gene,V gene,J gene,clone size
TGTGCCAGCAGCGGCGGACAGGGGACGAGCTCACCCCTCCACTTT,CASSGGQGTSSPLHF,TRBD1,TRBV5-5,TRBJ1-6,many
TGTGCCAGTGCAGGGGCTAACACCGGGGAGCTGTTTTTT,CASAGANTGELFF,-,TRBV19,TRBJ2-2,many
TGTGCCAGCTCACGACTGTGGACAGGGGGCTCCTACAATGAGCAGTTCTTC,CASSRLWTGGSYNEQFF,TRBD1,TRBV18,TRBJ2-1,many
TGTGCCACCAGCAGAGAGGCAGTCGCGATGGATGGAGCTTTCTTT,CATSREAVAMDGAFF,-,TRBV15,TRBJ1-1,many
TGCGCCAGCACCCCCCGGTGGGGTAGCGGGGTTTTAAGCACAGATACGCAGTATTTT,CASTPRWGSGVLSTDTQYF,TRBD2,TRBV5-1,TRBJ2-3,many
TGCGCCAGCAGCCAAGAATCGGGGCGCTCTGGAAACACCATATATTTT,CASSQESGRSGNTIYF,-,TRBV4-1,TRBJ1-3,many
TGTGCCAGCAGCGAGTCGCGGCGCGAGACCCAGTACTTC,CASSESRRETQYF,-,TRBV27,TRBJ2-5,-
TGTGCCAGCAGCGCCCTAGGGGACAGTAATTCACCCCTCCACTTT,CASSALGDSNSPLHF,TRBD1,TRBV9,TRBJ1-6,few
TGTGCCTGGAGTGTAGACCCGACAGCCAGGGTTCAGTACTTC,CAWSVDPTARVQYF,-,TRBV30,TRBJ2-4,many
TGTGCCAGCAGTTACCGGACAGGGGGCTTGAGCAATCAGCCCCAGCATTTT,CASSYRTGGLSNQPQHF,TRBD1,TRBV6-2/TRBV6-3,TRBJ1-5,few
TGTGCCAGCAGCTTTCGAGGCATCTCCTACAATGAGCAGTTCTTC,CASSFRGISYNEQFF,-,TRBV5-8,TRBJ2-1,many
TGTGCCAGCAGCTTAGTAGGTGTGCAGGGGTCGGGAAAACTGTTTTTT,CASSLVGVQGSGKLFF,-,TRBV7-9,TRBJ1-4,-
TGTGCCAGCAGCGTAGGGGGCACCGGGGAGCTGTTTTTT,CASSVGGTGELFF,-,TRBV5-6,TRBJ2-2,-
TGCGCCAGCAGCTTTGGGACACCTTCCTCAACCTATGGCTACACCTTC,CASSFGTPSSTYGYTF,-,TRBV5-1,TRBJ1-2,-
TGTGCCAGCAGCTTTGGGGGGGGGTCCTACAATGAGCAGTTCTTC,CASSFGGGSYNEQFF,TRBD2,TRBV7-6,TRBJ2-1,many
TGTGCCAGCAGCGTGGGCGCGCGGGACAGGGAGAGGGGTGAGCAGTTCTTC,CASSVGARDRERGEQFF,TRBD1,TRBV9,TRBJ2-1,many
TGCAGTGCTAGGGATCGGGGGACAGGTGATTCACCCCTCCACTTT,CSARDRGTGDSPLHF,TRBD1,TRBV20-1,TRBJ1-6,many
TGTGCCAGCAGTCTCGGGGGACTAGCGGGAGAAACGCAGTATTTT,CASSLGGLAGETQYF,TRBD2,TRBV25-1,TRBJ2-3,many
TGTGCCAGCAGCCTACGGACAGGTGGGAATGAAAAACTGTTTTTT,CASSLRTGGNEKLFF,TRBD1,TRBV7-2,TRBJ1-4,few
TGTGCCAGCAGGGCAGCGGGGGAGACCCAGTACTTC,CASRAAGETQYF,TRBD2,TRBV27,TRBJ2-5,many
TGTGCCAGCAGGGTACAGGAAGAGACCCAGTACTTC,CASRVQEETQYF,-,TRBV5-6,TRBJ2-5,many
TGTGCCAGCAGCTTACAGACAGATACGCAGTATTTT,CASSLQTDTQYF,-,TRBV5-5,TRBJ2-3,many
TGTGCCAGCAGTTACTCGGCGTCTTCTAGCTCCTACAATGAGCAGTTCTTC,CASSYSASSSSYNEQFF,-,TRBV6-2/TRBV6-3,TRBJ2-1,many
TGTGCCAGTGGGGGCGCAGATACGCAGTATTTT,CASGGADTQYF,-,TRBV6-6,TRBJ2-3,many
TGTGCCAGCAGTACCGGGACCCCAAACATTCAGTACTTC,CASSTGTPNIQYF,-,TRBV28,TRBJ2-4,many
TGCGCCAGCAGCTTGGATAAGCGGGGGAGCACAGATACGCAGTATTTT,CASSLDKRGSTDTQYF,TRBD2,TRBV5-1,TRBJ2-3,-
TGTGCCAGCAGCCTTCTCGGACAGGGGAAGGCAGATACGCAGTATTTT,CASSLLGQGKADTQYF,TRBD1,TRBV11-3,TRBJ2-3,few
TGTGCCAGCAGCTCTCTCCGGGACTCCTCCTACGAGCAGTACTTC,CASSSLRDSSYEQYF,-,TRBV7-8,TRBJ2-7,many
TGTGCCAGCAGTGGCGACAGTAGCTATGGCTACACCTTC,CASSGDSSYGYTF,-,TRBV6-1,TRBJ1-2,many
TGCGCCAAAAGAGGAGCAGTCGGCACTGAAGCTTTCTTT,CAKRGAVGTEAFF,-,TRBV10-1,TRBJ1-1,-
TGTGCCAGTAGTATCCGCGCAGGGGCCAATGAGCAGTTCTTC,CASSIRAGANEQFF,-,TRBV19,TRBJ2-1,few
TGCAGCGTTGCAGGGTACACTGAAGCTTTCTTT,CSVAGYTEAFF,-,TRBV29-1,TRBJ1-1,many
TGTGCCAGCAGTGCCCCCGGACAGGGGGCAGATACGCAGTATTTT,CASSAPGQGADTQYF,TRBD1,TRBV6-2/TRBV6-3,TRBJ2-3,many
TGTGCCAGCAGTGCCTTTGGGCAGGGGAAGGACAACACTGAAGCTTTCTTT,CASSAFGQGKDNTEAFF,-,TRBV7-2,TRBJ1-1,many
TGCAGTGCCCCCCAGCGTTACACAGATACGCAGTATTTT,CSAPQRYTDTQYF,-,TRBV20-1,TRBJ2-3,-
TGCGCCAGCAGCCACCCCTTAATCAGGGACAATGAGCAGTTCTTC,CASSHPLIRDNEQFF,-,TRBV4-1,TRBJ2-1,many
TGCAGTGCTAGTGACCAAAGCAGGGAAGGTACTGAAGCTTTCTTT,CSASDQSREGTEAFF,-,TRBV20-1,TRBJ1-1,few
TGTGCCAGCAGTTTTGCAGGGAACTATGGCTACACCTTC,CASSFAGNYGYTF,-,TRBV12-3/TRBV12-4,TRBJ1-2,many
TGCGCCAGCAGCCCTAAAGGGTGGCGGGAAGAAAAACTGTTTTTT,CASSPKGWREEKLFF,-,TRBV4-1,TRBJ1-4,-
TGTGCCAGCAGCTTAAGACAGCAAGAGACCCAGTACTTC,CASSLRQQETQYF,-,TRBV7-9,TRBJ2-5,many
TGCTGTGCTAGGACTAGCGGGTTCATCCTGGCCAAAAACATTCAGTACTTC,CCARTSGFILAKNIQYF,TRBD2,TRBV20-1,TRBJ2-4,-
TGCGCCAGCAGCCGCGACAGGGGTGACGGCTACACCTTC,CASSRDRGDGYTF,TRBD1,TRBV4-1,TRBJ1-2,medium-sized
TGTGCCAGCAACTTGGGCATCACAGATACGCAGTATTTT,CASNLGITDTQYF,-,TRBV7-8,TRBJ2-3,many
TGCGCCAGCAGCCCGGGACAGGGAGTTTACGAGCAGTACTTC,CASSPGQGVYEQYF,TRBD1,TRBV5-1,TRBJ2-7,many
TGTGCCAGTAGACCCCCAGGGGGCCCAGATACGCAGTATTTT,CASRPPGGPDTQYF,TRBD1,TRBV19,TRBJ2-3,many
TGCAGTGCTAGATCGGGGACCGGGGCCAACGTCCTGACTTTC,CSARSGTGANVLTF,-,TRBV20-1,TRBJ2-6,few
TGTGCCAGCAGTTGGGCTGGGGGGGTAGGCAGGAGCTACACCTTC,CASSWAGGVGRSYTF,-,TRBV12-3/TRBV12-4,TRBJ1-2,many
TGTGCTAGCAGCCCGGGCCATGACAATGAGCAGTTCTTC,CASSPGHDNEQFF,-,TRBV7-7,TRBJ2-1,many
TGTGCCAGCTCCAGGAGCTTTGGGGCCAACGTCCTGACTTTC,CASSRSFGANVLTF,-,TRBV7-9,TRBJ2-6,many
TGTGCCAGCAGCGAGCGCCTGGGCAGGGGGCCTATCGAGACCCAGTACTTC,CASSERLGRGPIETQYF,TRBD1,TRBV9,TRBJ2-5,few
TGTGCCAGCAGCTCCGGGACAGGGGGGTACAATGAGCAGTTCTTC,CASSSGTGGYNEQFF,TRBD1,TRBV7-2,TRBJ2-1,many
TGTGCCAGCAGCTCCCAGGGACAGGGCGATGAGCAGTTCTTC,CASSSQGQGDEQFF,TRBD1,TRBV7-2,TRBJ2-1,many
TGTGCCACCATGAATAGCGGGGGAGTATCGGATACGCAGTATTTT,CATMNSGGVSDTQYF,TRBD2,TRBV24-1,TRBJ2-3,many